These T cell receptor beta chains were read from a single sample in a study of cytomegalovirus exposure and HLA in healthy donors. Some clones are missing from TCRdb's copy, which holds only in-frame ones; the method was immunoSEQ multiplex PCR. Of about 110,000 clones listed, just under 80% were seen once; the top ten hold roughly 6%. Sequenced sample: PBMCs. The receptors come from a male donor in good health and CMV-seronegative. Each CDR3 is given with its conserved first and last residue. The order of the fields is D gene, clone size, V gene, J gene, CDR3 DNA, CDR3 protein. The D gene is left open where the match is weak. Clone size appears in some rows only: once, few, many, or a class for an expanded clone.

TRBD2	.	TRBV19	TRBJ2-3	TGTGCCAGTGGAGGGCCTAGCGGGGGCACAGATACGCAGTATTTT	CASGGPSGGTDTQYF
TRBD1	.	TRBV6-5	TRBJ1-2	TGTGCCAGCAGTCGACCCTTTACAGGGGGCTCGGTCTACACCTTC	CASSRPFTGGSVYTF
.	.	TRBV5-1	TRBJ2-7	TGCGCCAGCAGTTACGGGACTGGGACCTACGAGCAGTACTTC	CASSYGTGTYEQYF
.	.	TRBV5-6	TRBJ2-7	TGTGCCAGCAGCGCCTGGAGACCGAGCTTCTGGGAGCAGTACTTC	CASSAWRPSFWEQYF
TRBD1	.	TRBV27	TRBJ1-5	TGTGCCAGCAGTAGGACAGGGGGCAATCAGCCCCAGCATTTT	CASSRTGGNQPQHF
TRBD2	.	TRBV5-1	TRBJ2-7	TGCGCCAGCAGCTCTGGGACTAGCGGGAGGGATAACGCACGCGAGCAGTACTTC	CASSSGTSGRDNAREQYF
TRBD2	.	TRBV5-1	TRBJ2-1	TGCGCCAGCAGCCTTAGCGGGAGGGAGGCCAATGAGCAGTTCTTC	CASSLSGREANEQFF
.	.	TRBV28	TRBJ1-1	TGTGCCAGCAGCCCCGGGGGGGTAGGGGACACTGAAGCTTTCTTT	CASSPGGVGDTEAFF
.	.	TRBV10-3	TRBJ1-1	TGTGCCACCGGAGGGCGTTGGGCTGAAGCTTTCTTT	CATGGRWAEAFF
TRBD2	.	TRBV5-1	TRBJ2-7	TGCGCCAGCAGCTCCCTGGGCGGGAGCGGATCCTACGAGCAGTACTTC	CASSSLGGSGSYEQYF
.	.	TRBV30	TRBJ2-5	TGTGCCTGGAGTGTACTCTGGCAGGGGGGACAGACCCAGTACTTC	CAWSVLWQGGQTQYF
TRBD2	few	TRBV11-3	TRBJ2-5	TGTGCCAGCAGCTTAGGGCCTCGACTAGCGGAAGAGACCCAGTACTTC	CASSLGPRLAEETQYF
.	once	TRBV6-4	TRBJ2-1	TGTGCCAGCTTTCTTATAGGACTTTACAATGAGCAGTTCTTC	CASFLIGLYNEQFF
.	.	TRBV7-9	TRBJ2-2	TGTGCCAGCAGCACCTACGGGGAGCTGTTTTTT	CASSTYGELFF
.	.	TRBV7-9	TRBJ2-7	TGTGCCAGCAGCCCCTGGCGGCGGGCCTCCTACGAGCAGTACTTC	CASSPWRRASYEQYF
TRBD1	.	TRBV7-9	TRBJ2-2	TGTGCCAGCAGCTTAGTGGCAGGGGGCAACACCGGGGAGCTGTTTTTT	CASSLVAGGNTGELFF
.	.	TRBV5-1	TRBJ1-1	TGCGCCAGCAGCACAGGAGCCAGGGAGAACACTGAAGCTTTCTTT	CASSTGARENTEAFF
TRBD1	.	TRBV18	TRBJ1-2	TGTGCCAGCTCACCGACAGGGGCGGGTGGCTACACCTTC	CASSPTGAGGYTF
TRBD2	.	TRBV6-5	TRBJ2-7	TGTGCCAGCAGTCCCGGGACTAGCGGGACCGAGCAGTACTTC	CASSPGTSGTEQYF